This T cell receptor (beta chain) was recovered during a study of T cells in Graves' hyperthyroidism and ophthalmopathy. General study results and limits: Separating ophthalmopathy from stable hyperthyroidism was achieved by a 13 V-J model.

RNA transcripts yielded amplified TCR beta CDR3 regions. HTBI primers drove first-round RT-PCR of the TCR CDR3. TCRdb independently ran MiXCR on the multiplex PCR reads; one entry per CDR3 protein. Found here are 600,000 or so distinct CDR3 sequences, 14% of them singletons; the top ten hold about 6.6%. Lactation, pregnancy, other autoimmune disease or uncontrolled infection excluded patients. Germline lookup yields CDR1 MGHRA and CDR2 YSYEKL. V was pared by 4 bases and J by 3 bases, with 13 bases of the junction left unmatched. The CDR3 covers 17 residues. With regard to this clonotype: Its target is not known.

This chain connects TRBV4-1 to TRBJ1-2; 8 nucleotides match TRBD1. The receptor comes from a woman aged 18-35 years with Graves' ophthalmopathy. The specimen was blood. CDR3 sequence (DNA): TGCGCCAGCAGCCCGATCGATAAGACAGGGGCTGACTATGGCTACACCTTC. Translated: CASSPIDKTGADYGYTF.